Listed below are T cell receptor beta chains from one sample, sequenced in a study of vaccination and CD4 T cells after COVID-19. TCRdb ran MiXCR on the PCR reads and lists one entry per CDR3 protein. The data contain tens of thousands of distinct CDR3 sequences, 28% of them singletons. These receptors are not linked to any known antigen. Source: CD4+ T cells from blood, cultured in vitro, taken about 7 months after SARS-CoV-2 vaccination. These receptors originate from a human donor who had recovered from COVID-19. CDR3s include the opening cysteine and the closing phenylalanine or tryptophan. D genes are given only for firm matches. Expanded clones are given a class, and other clones once, few, many or no size at all.

-	TRBV28	TRBJ2-1	-	CASSTSPGSRFVDEQFF	TGTGCCAGCTCGACCTCCCCGGGGAGCCGGTTTGTGGATGAGCAGTTCTTC
-	TRBV11-2	TRBJ2-3	TRBD2	CASSPGTRSPRDTQYF	TGTGCCAGCAGCCCCGGGACTAGGTCCCCCCGAGATACGCAGTATTTT
-	TRBV10-1	TRBJ2-7	-	CASSEVSSSYEQYF	TGCGCCAGCAGTGAGGTCTCCAGCTCCTACGAGCAGTACTTC
medium-sized	TRBV7-9	TRBJ2-1	TRBD1	CASSPGGQDINEQFF	TGTGCCAGCAGCCCAGGGGGACAGGATATCAATGAGCAGTTCTTC
medium-sized	TRBV20-1	TRBJ1-5	-	CSARVTGHSNQPQHF	TGCAGTGCTAGAGTGACGGGACATAGCAATCAGCCCCAGCATTTT
many	TRBV19	TRBJ1-2	TRBD1	CASSRGRLGVTGYTF	TGTGCCAGTAGCAGGGGGCGCCTCGGGGTTACTGGCTACACCTTC
-	TRBV7-3	TRBJ2-7	-	CASSLMAGSEQYF	TGTGCCAGCAGCTTAATGGCGGGCTCCGAGCAGTACTTC
few	TRBV7-9	TRBJ1-5	TRBD1	CASSPTGFIQPQHF	TGTGCCAGCAGCCCGACAGGGTTTATTCAGCCCCAGCATTTT
-	TRBV20-1	TRBJ2-7	-	CSARNGQYEQYF	TGCAGTGCTAGAAACGGACAGTACGAGCAGTACTTC
medium-sized	TRBV7-9	TRBJ2-1	-	CASSLTLVGEQFF	TGTGCCAGCAGCTTGACCCTGGTCGGTGAGCAGTTCTTC